The 28 T cell receptor beta chains below come from one sample, sequenced in a study of blood T cell repertoires in COVID-19. Profiling relied on immunoSEQ multiplex PCR, and the TCRdb table lists in-frame clones only, not all of them. This table has 150,000 to 200,000 clones, about 92% appearing once. The specimen was peripheral blood. The receptors were gathered from a man aged 55 to 69 with active or convalescent COVID-19.

The rearrangement links TRBV19 to TRBJ2-7, with D maybe TRBD1 (6 bases). Trimming shortened V by 5 bases and J by 3 bases, and 8 bases separated the two germline ends. There are 12 residues in the CDR3. CDR1 is LNHDA and CDR2 is SQIVND in the germline V gene (reference sequence). Written as DNA, the CDR3 is TGTGCCAGTAGTGTACAGGGCTACGAGCAGTACTTC. Its translation is CASSVQGYEQYF.

The genes are TRBV2 and TRBJ2-7, with 8 bases identical to TRBD1. J gave up 4 bases and V 4 bases, and 6 bases lay outside the gene matches. The germline V gene encodes CDR1 SNHLY and CDR2 FYNNEI. The CDR3 has 14 amino acids. The CDR3 reads CASSVRQGMYEQYF. The CDR3 DNA reads as TGTGCCAGCAGTGTCCGACAGGGGATGTACGAGCAGTACTTC.

This sequence joins TRBV3-1 (or the pseudogene TRBV3-2) and TRBJ2-1, with 7 bases that match TRBD2. V gave up 5 bases and J gave up 4 bases; unmatched junction bases: 20. The CDR3 runs to 19 residues. CDR1 and CDR2 from the germline V gene are LGHDT and YNNKEL (reference sequence). The chain's CDR3 is CASSTLNPLAGEGYNEQFF. The CDR3 nucleotides are TGTGCCAGCAGCACACTCAACCCCCTCGCGGGAGAAGGATACAATGAGCAGTTCTTC.

The rearrangement joins TRBV7-2 to TRBJ1-5; tentative D call: TRBD1 (5 bases). Germline-derived CDR1 and CDR2 are SGHTA and FQGNSA. CDR3 length: 18 amino acids. Trimming took off 1 base at V and 7 bases at J, with 23 bases between the two ends. CDR3 coding DNA: TGTGCCAGCAGCTTAGAGGTCGCGGGGCAGGCGAGGAGACAGCCCCAGCATTTT. Translated, it gives CASSLEVAGQARRQPQHF.

This clone was seen only a few times. The chain couples TRBV30 to TRBJ2-1; tentatively, D is TRBD2 (5 bases). Germline V CDR1 and CDR2: GTSNPN, SVGIG (reference sequence). The V end lost 0 bases, the J end lost 2 bases, and 8 bases lay between the germline ends. The CDR3 runs to 14 residues. The CDR3 nucleotides read TGTGCCTGGAGTGTAGCGGCCCCCTACAATGAGCAGTTCTTC. Its protein product is CAWSVAAPYNEQFF. Variable domain in full (rest from reference TRBV30 and TRBJ2-1): SQTIHQWPATLVQPVGSPLSLECTVEGTSNPNLYWYRQAAGRGLQLLFYSVGIGQISSEVPQNLSASRPQDRQFILSSKKLLLSDSGFYLCAWSVAAPYNEQFFGPGTRLTVL.

The V gene is TRBV5-4, the J gene TRBJ2-1; 8 positions agree with TRBD1. CDR1 is SGHNT, CDR2 YYREEE, per germline (reference sequence). The V segment lost 1 base and the J segment 5 bases; nucleotides outside the gene matches: 5. The CDR3 runs 15 residues. The chain's CDR3 is CASSLPGTGDNEQFF. The CDR3 DNA reads TGTGCCAGCAGCTTGCCCGGGACAGGAGACAATGAGCAGTTCTTC.

V gene TRBV27 combines with J gene TRBJ2-7, with 9 nucleotides matching TRBD1. V gave up 5 bases and J gave up 4 bases; unmatched junction bases: 6. Germline V lookup: CDR1 MNHEY, CDR2 SMNVEV (reference sequence). This CDR3 spans 14 amino acids. CDR3 nucleotides: TGTGCCAGCAGTCCTGGGGACAGGGATTACGAGCAGTACTTC. Its translation is CASSPGDRDYEQYF.

In this sample, this clone turned up a few times. V usage is TRBV11-3 and J usage is TRBJ2-2, with D possibly matching TRBD1 (6 bases). The V gene lost 6 bases and the J gene lost 8 bases, with 16 bases spanning the gap. Germline CDR1 and CDR2: SGHNT and YENEEA. The CDR3 contains 14 residues. Here the CDR3 reads CASRPGVAEGELFF. The CDR3 region has the DNA TGTGCCAGCAGACCAGGGGTTGCGGAGGGGGAGCTGTTTTTT.

The chain is built from TRBV29-1 and TRBJ1-5; a possible D gene is TRBD1 (5 bases). The germline CDR1 and CDR2 sequences are SQVTM and ANQGSEA. This CDR3 is built from 13 residues. Trimming shortened V by 6 bases and J by 6 bases, and 15 bases separated the two germline ends. The CDR3 spells CSVTDGGSQPQHF. CDR3 DNA sequence: TGCAGCGTGACCGACGGGGGAAGTCAGCCCCAGCATTTT.

This chain uses TRBV30 with TRBJ1-2, with TRBD1 matching 9 bases. Germline CDR1 reads GTSNPN; CDR2 reads SVGIG (reference sequence). Unmatched junction bases numbered 5, after V lost 5 bases and J lost 7 bases. CDR3 length: 12 residues. CDR3 DNA: TGTGCCTGGGGACAGGGGAGGGCTGGCTACACCTTC. Protein product: CAWGQGRAGYTF.

V is TRBV5-1 and J is TRBJ2-1; D might be TRBD2 (6 bases). The germline gives CDR1 SGHRS, CDR2 YFSETQ. Trimming cost V 3 bases and J 7 bases, with 17 bases left between them. The CDR3 contains 15 residues. CDR3 sequence reads: CASSSDPGLQNEQFF. The CDR3 DNA sequence: TGCGCCAGCAGCTCTGATCCGGGACTCCAGAATGAGCAGTTCTTC.

The CDR3 region is CASSGGDSNQPQHF. The DNA for the CDR3 is TGTGCCAGCAGTGGAGGCGATAGCAATCAGCCCCAGCATTTT. This rearrangement joins TRBV2 to TRBJ1-5; D not certain. This CDR3 has 14 amino acids. Trimming cost V 4 bases and J 0 bases, with 7 bases left between them. Germline V lookup: CDR1 SNHLY, CDR2 FYNNEI. The full variable domain, rest sourced from reference TRBV2 and TRBJ1-5, is EPEVTQTPSHQVTQMGQEVILRCVPISNHLYFYWYRQILGQKVEFLVSFYNNEISEKSEIFDDQFSVERPDGSNFTLKIRSTKLEDSAMYFCASSGGDSNQPQHFGDGTRLSIL.

The rearrangement uses TRBV5-5 and TRBJ2-1; 12 positions match TRBD2. The V gene end was trimmed by 1 base and the J gene end by 2 bases; junction bases not matched to a gene: 13. The CDR3 sequence is 20 residues long. CDR1 and CDR2 from the germline V gene are SGHKS and YYEKEE (reference sequence). In DNA, the CDR3 is TGTGCCAGCAGCTTGATTAGTTGGGCTAGCGGGAGGGTGGCCTACAATGAGCAGTTCTTC. It specifies CASSLISWASGRVAYNEQFF.

V is TRBV25-1 and J is TRBJ2-7, with D possibly being TRBD2 (6 bases). Germline CDR1 is MGHDK and CDR2 is SYGVNS. The CDR3 is 14 residues long. V was cut by 6 bases and J by 4 bases, with 16 bases left in between. In DNA form, the CDR3 reads TGTGCCAGCAGGAATTCCGGGGGAGGATACGAGCAGTACTTC. Translating gives CASRNSGGGYEQYF.

V and J are TRBV20-1 and TRBJ2-5; TRBD2 matches at 11 bases. Germline-derived CDR1 and CDR2 are DFQATT and SNEGSKA (reference sequence). This CDR3 region has 16 residues. The junction had 11 bases not matched to a gene; V was cut back by 3 bases and J by 5 bases. CDR3 nucleotides: TGCAGTGCTAGTACGGCTAGCGGGAGGTTCGGGGAGACCCAGTACTTC. Its protein is CSASTASGRFGETQYF.

The chain couples TRBV7-2 to TRBJ2-7, with D possibly TRBD2 on 5 matching bases. There are 16 residues in the CDR3. In germline, CDR1 is SGHTA, CDR2 FQGNSA. Trimming took off 1 base at V and 4 bases at J, with 17 bases between the two ends. The CDR3 sequence: CASSLDPHGSRYEQYF. Written as DNA, the CDR3 is TGTGCCAGCAGCTTAGACCCCCATGGGAGTAGGTACGAGCAGTACTTC.

The genes are TRBV5-4 and TRBJ1-2; 8 bases are shared with TRBD1. Germline V lookup: CDR1 SGHNT, CDR2 YYREEE (reference sequence). The ends lost 6 bases at V and 8 bases at J; junction bases unmatched: 12. This CDR3 comprises 14 residues. The CDR3 DNA reads TGTGCCAGCATCCTGGACAGGGCAGTGGGAGGCTACACCTTC. This encodes CASILDRAVGGYTF.

The chain has TRBV6-6 and TRBJ1-5, with D uncertain. V was clipped by 2 bases and J by 4 bases, with 6 bases between them. Germline CDR1 and CDR2: MNHNY and SVGAGI (reference sequence). This CDR3 contains 13 residues. The CDR3 DNA reads as TGTGCCAGCAGTTACGGGCAGAATCAGCCCCAGCATTTT. Protein sequence: CASSYGQNQPQHF.

This clone appeared a single time. The gene calls are TRBV3-1 (or the pseudogene TRBV3-2) and TRBJ1-2; D ambiguous. The V and J ends lost 4 bases and 5 bases respectively, with 14 bases between them. Germline CDR1 LGHDT, CDR2 YNNKEL (reference sequence). The CDR3 loop spans 14 amino acids. The CDR3 DNA reads as TGTGCCAGCAGCCGAACGACCTTAGCTTATGGCTACACCTTC. Protein product: CASSRTTLAYGYTF.

The chain has TRBV18 and TRBJ2-5, with TRBD1 matching 7 bases. Germline V gives CDR1 KGHSH, CDR2 LQKENI. The V and J ends lost 3 bases and 5 bases, in that order; junction bases with no gene match: 6. This CDR3 has 14 amino acids. The CDR3 bases are TGTGCCAGCTCACCGCGACAGGGCCGGGAGACCCAGTACTTC. It encodes CASSPRQGRETQYF.

The V call is TRBV2, the J call TRBJ2-2, with 7 bases identical to TRBD2. Trimming removed 4 bases from V and 7 bases from J; junction bases left unmatched: 9. Germline V CDR1 and CDR2: SNHLY, FYNNEI. The length of the CDR3 is 15 residues. Written as DNA, the CDR3 is TGTGCCAGCAGTGTAGTAACTAGCGAGGGCGGGGAGCTGTTTTTT. This gives the protein CASSVVTSEGGELFF.

The genes are TRBV2 and TRBJ1-2, with 8 bases that match TRBD1. The length of the CDR3 is 14 residues. The germline CDR1 and CDR2 sequences are SNHLY and FYNNEI. Germline trimming cut 3 bases from V and 4 bases from J; bases unmatched to any gene: 4. CDR3 bases: TGTGCCAGCAGTGAGAACAGGGGGGGCTATGGCTACACCTTC. Encoded protein: CASSENRGGYGYTF.

The chain uses TRBV5-3 and TRBJ1-4; perhaps TRBD1 as D (6 bases). TRBV5-3 is an open reading frame whose function is uncertain. Trimming took 3 bases from V and 0 from J, leaving 21 bases between them. This CDR3 is built from 19 residues. DNA for the CDR3: TGTGCCAGAAGCTCAGGGGACCACCCTTCCCTGACAACTAATGAAAAACTGTTTTTT. Its translation is CARSSGDHPSLTTNEKLFF.

V gene TRBV2 combines with J gene TRBJ2-5; 15 bases fit TRBD2. CDR1 and CDR2 (germline): SNHLY, FYNNEI. V lost 6 bases to trimming and J lost 5 bases; unmatched junction nucleotides: 4. There are 15 residues in the CDR3. CDR3 loop: CASRSGTSGGETQYF. DNA for the CDR3: TGTGCCAGCAGGTCCGGGACTAGCGGGGGGGAGACCCAGTACTTC.

Only one count was recorded for this clone. This rearrangement joins TRBV2 to TRBJ1-6; 7 bases match TRBD1. This CDR3 has 13 residues. The V segment lost 6 bases and the J segment 7 bases; nucleotides outside the gene matches: 3. Per germline, CDR1 SNHLY and CDR2 FYNNEI. The CDR3 sequence: CASRGTENSPLHF. The CDR3 DNA is TGTGCCAGCAGGGGGACAGAGAATTCACCCCTCCACTTT.

The rearrangement uses TRBV3-1 (or the pseudogene TRBV3-2) and TRBJ2-5, with TRBD2 matching over 8 bases. The ends lost 2 bases at V and 1 base at J; junction bases unmatched: 3. CDR3 length: 15 residues. The germline V gene encodes CDR1 LGHDT and CDR2 YNNKEL (reference sequence). In DNA, the CDR3 is TGTGCCAGCAGCCAATGGACTAGCATCCAAGAGACCCAGTACTTC. As protein: CASSQWTSIQETQYF.

The chain joins TRBV7-2 to TRBJ1-4; TRBD1 agrees at 7 bases. Germline V gene data show CDR1 as SGHTA and CDR2 as FQGNSA. The CDR3 is made up of 16 amino acids. V trimming: 2 bases; J trimming: 4 bases; junction bases outside the gene matches: 7. The CDR3 bases are TGTGCCAGCAGCTTAACGCCGGGACAGATTAATGAAAAACTGTTTTTT. Translating it yields CASSLTPGQINEKLFF.

This chain uses TRBV25-1 with TRBJ2-3, with D possibly matching TRBD2 (6 bases). Trimming took 3 bases from V and 2 from J, leaving 12 bases between them. Germline V gene lookup returns CDR1 MGHDK and CDR2 SYGVNS. The CDR3 loop spans 15 amino acids. CDR3 sequence reads: CASSDPGSYTDTQYF. The CDR3 DNA sequence: TGTGCCAGCAGTGACCCCGGGAGCTACACAGATACGCAGTATTTT.